This TCR beta chain was obtained from a study of identical twins. A universal primer site was created by template switching, with the cDNA bearing unique molecular identifiers. TCRdb fed the 5' RACE reads into MiXCR, producing one record per CDR3 protein. The repertoire holds 430,000 or so distinct CDR3 sequences, with 24% as singletons. The V and J ends lost 11 bases and 5 bases respectively, with 23 bases between them. CDR1 is LGHDT and CDR2 is YNNKEL in the germline V gene (reference sequence). This CDR3 comprises 15 residues. This clonotype has a single count. These data are also associated with another study on T cells expressing NK-cell markers. That work contributes: Sequencing of TCR beta repertoires drew on sorted CD3+CD56+NKG2C+, CD3+CD56+NKG2C- and CD3+CD56-NKG2C+ T cells. Whether expanded NKG2C+ T cell clones were HCMV-specific remained unclear.

The rearrangement links TRBV3-1 to TRBJ2-3; D gene ambiguous. The TCR was taken from a woman aged 18-29 years in good health. Material: CD4+ T cells sorted from blood. The CDR3 loop reads CASSKSPGSEDTQYF. DNA for the CDR3: TGTGCCTCCAGCAAAAGCCCAGGTAGTGAAGATACGCAGTATTTT.